Below are 29 T cell receptor beta chains sequenced from a single sample in a study of CD8 T cells in ankylosing spondylitis. No antigen is known for these receptors. TCRdb re-analysed the 5' RACE reads in MiXCR, keeping a single row per CDR3 protein. The sample includes 250,000 to 350,000 distinct CDR3 sequences, approximately 8.2% of them seen just once. Study-level results: A motif of 7 or 8 highly homologous TCR beta variants was seen as apparently characteristic of ankylosing spondylitis blood.

Sequencing used blood, either unsorted or a sorted T cell fraction (not recorded which). These receptors came from a male donor with ankylosing spondylitis.

The chain joins TRBV7-3 to TRBJ2-2; no clear D gene. CDR3 size: 13 residues. CDR1 and CDR2 from the germline V gene are SGHTA and FQGTGA. V shed 4 bases and J shed 5 bases, with 8 bases lying between them. This CDR3 reads CASSSLPTGELFF. CDR3 bases: TGTGCCAGCAGCTCCCTCCCTACCGGGGAGCTGTTTTTT. The variable domain in full, with the rest retrieved from reference TRBV7-3 and TRBJ2-2, is GAGVSQTPSNKVTEKGKYVELRCDPISGHTALYWYRQSLGQGPEFLIYFQGTGAADDSGLPNDRFFAVRPEGSVSTLKIQRTERGDSAVYLCASSSLPTGELFFGEGSRLTVL.

The J gene is TRBJ1-5, the V gene TRBV2, with TRBD1 matching over 8 bases. Germline CDR1 SNHLY, CDR2 FYNNEI. The CDR3 is 14 amino acids. V shed 2 bases, J shed 7 bases, and the junction held 4 bases outside the gene matches. In DNA, the CDR3 is TGTGCCAGCAGTGAACGACAGGGGAGCCAGCCCCAGCATTTT. Its protein is CASSERQGSQPQHF.

Many counts were recorded for this clonotype. V is TRBV12-3 or TRBV12-4 and J is TRBJ2-7; D is undetermined. V lost 3 bases and J 2 bases, leaving 5 bases between the germline ends. The CDR3 is 12 amino acids. The CDR3 here is CASSLGTYEQYF. As DNA, the CDR3 is TGTGCCAGCAGTTTGGGGACCTACGAGCAGTACTTC.

In this sample, this clonotype turned up many times. The CDR3 bases are TGTGCCAGCAGCCAAGTCGACGGAGCCTACGAGCAGTACTTC. Translation: CASSQVDGAYEQYF. V and J are TRBV3-1 and TRBJ2-7; D gene unclear. The CDR3 spans 14 residues. The V end lost 1 base, the J end lost 2 bases, and 9 bases lay between the germline ends. Germline-derived CDR1 and CDR2 are LGHDT and YNNKEL (reference sequence).

V usage is TRBV5-1 and J usage is TRBJ2-7; 9 nucleotides align to TRBD1. The V segment lost 7 bases and the J segment 5 bases; nucleotides outside the gene matches: 7. Looked up from germline, CDR1 is SGHRS and CDR2 is YFSETQ. This CDR3 has 13 residues. The CDR3 DNA follows: TGCGCCAGCCGGGGACAGGGTCTCCACGAGCAGTACTTC. Amino acids: CASRGQGLHEQYF.

The V call is TRBV7-9, the J call TRBJ2-1; TRBD2 aligns across 10 bases. Germline V gene sequence: CDR1 SEHNR, CDR2 FQNEAQ (reference sequence). The V gene end was trimmed by 6 bases and the J gene end by 0 bases; junction bases not matched to a gene: 5. The CDR3 extends over 16 amino acids. CDR3 region: CASRSSSGSSYNEQFF. The CDR3 DNA is TGTGCCAGCAGATCTTCTAGCGGGAGCTCCTACAATGAGCAGTTCTTC.

The sample holds many counts of this clonotype. The CDR3: CASRPGGDSPLHF. CDR3 sequence (DNA): TGTGCCAGCAGGCCAGGGGGGGATTCACCCCTCCACTTT. The gene calls are TRBV2 and TRBJ1-6; the match to TRBD1 covers 7 bases. The germline V gene has CDR1 SNHLY and CDR2 FYNNEI. The CDR3 sequence is 13 residues long. Germline trimming cut 6 bases from V and 8 bases from J; bases unmatched to any gene: 4.

This clonotype has just a few counts. V gene TRBV5-1 combines with J gene TRBJ2-7; no clear D gene. The CDR3 totals 14 residues. Germline loops: CDR1 SGHRS, CDR2 YFSETQ. The germline V and J ends were trimmed by 1 base and 0 bases, with 8 bases remaining between them. CDR3: CASSLTDPSYEQYF. CDR3 DNA: TGCGCCAGCAGCTTGACAGACCCCTCCTACGAGCAGTACTTC.

There are many counts of this clonotype. The V call is TRBV12-3 or TRBV12-4, the J call TRBJ2-3, with D possibly being TRBD2 (7 bases). CDR3 size: 14 residues. V gave up 6 bases and J gave up 1 base, with 11 bases separating them. Here the CDR3 reads CASSEGGGTDTQYF. The CDR3 coding sequence is TGTGCCAGCAGCGAGGGGGGGGGCACAGATACGCAGTATTTT.

The V and J genes are TRBV7-9 and TRBJ1-2; D is undetermined. The CDR3 is 13 amino acids. With 5 bases removed from V and 2 bases from J, the gap between germline ends came to 9 bases. From germline, CDR1 is SEHNR and CDR2 FQNEAQ (reference sequence). CDR3 in DNA: TGTGCCAGCAGCAAGGAAGGAAACTATGGCTACACCTTC. Amino acids: CASSKEGNYGYTF. The whole variable domain, remainder taken from reference TRBV7-9 and TRBJ1-2, is DTGVSQNPRHKITKRGQNVTFRCDPISEHNRLYWYRQTLGQGPEFLTYFQNEAQLEKSRLLSDRFSAERPKGSFSTLEIQRTEQGDSAMYLCASSKEGNYGYTFGSGTRLTVV.

V is TRBV4-1 and J is TRBJ2-7, with 8 bases fitting TRBD1. The CDR3 extends over 14 amino acids. Germline V gene sequence: CDR1 MGHRA, CDR2 YSYEKL. With 6 bases clipped from V and 7 bases from J, the junction kept 11 bases outside the gene matches. This CDR3 reads CASRHRDRSFEQYF. The CDR3 coding sequence is TGCGCCAGCAGGCACCGGGACAGGAGCTTTGAGCAGTACTTC.

This clonotype was counted at least ten times. The chain has TRBV14 and TRBJ2-1; TRBD2 matches 7 bases. Germline values: CDR1 SGHDN, CDR2 FVKESK. The V gene end was trimmed by 1 base and the J gene end by 6 bases; junction bases not matched to a gene: 6. The CDR3 extends over 15 amino acids. The CDR3 protein is CASSQAHGTINEQFF. CDR3 nucleotides: TGTGCCAGCAGCCAAGCACACGGGACTATCAATGAGCAGTTCTTC.

This clonotype was observed many times. Mismatch with germline at one junction end may stem from a read error. V and J are TRBV7-7 and TRBJ2-3; the D is unclear. The CDR3 is 13 residues long. Germline V gives CDR1 SSHAT, CDR2 FNYEAQ (reference sequence). The CDR3 nucleotides read TGTGCTAGCAGCTTAGTTGTATGGGATACGCAGTATTTT. Translation: CASSLVVWDTQYF.

The chain employs TRBV20-1 and TRBJ2-7, with TRBD2 matching 10 bases. The V and J ends lost 3 bases and 0 bases, in that order; junction bases with no gene match: 8. This CDR3 comprises 16 residues. The V gene's germline CDR1 is DFQATT and CDR2 SNEGSKA (reference sequence). In nucleotides, the CDR3 is TGCAGTGCTAGCTTAGCGGGAGGAAGGAGCTCCTACGAGCAGTACTTC. It encodes CSASLAGGRSSYEQYF.

This clonotype was detected many times. The rearrangement links TRBV5-1 to TRBJ2-3; no definite D call. The V end was cut by 4 bases, the J end by 2 bases, with 14 bases between. The germline gives CDR1 SGHRS, CDR2 YFSETQ. The CDR3 covers 15 residues. This CDR3 is CASSPSTGSTDTQYF. CDR3 nucleotides: TGCGCCAGCAGCCCCTCAACCGGGTCCACAGATACGCAGTATTTT.

This clonotype was counted a few times. The chain links TRBV7-2 to TRBJ2-5; D remains ambiguous. Per germline, CDR1 SGHTA and CDR2 FQGNSA. CDR3 length: 15 residues. The germline V and J ends were trimmed by 1 base and 4 bases, with 13 bases remaining between them. The CDR3 DNA is TGTGCCAGCAGCTTAGTATCGCTAGATCGAGAGACCCAGTACTTC. Translation gives CASSLVSLDRETQYF. Full variable domain (missing parts from reference TRBV7-2 and TRBJ2-5): GAGVSQSPSNKVTEKGKDVELRCDPISGHTALYWYRQSLGQGLEFLIYFQGNSAPDKSGLPSDRFSAERTGGSVSTLTIQRTQQEDSAVYLCASSLVSLDRETQYFGPGTRLLVL.

This clonotype was observed at least ten times. The V and J genes are TRBV3-1 and TRBJ2-1; no definite D call. V was pared by 0 bases and J by 12 bases, with 15 bases between. Germline CDR1 is LGHDT and CDR2 is YNNKEL (reference sequence). This CDR3 has 14 residues. CDR3 sequence: CASSQDRELVGQFF. As DNA, the CDR3 is TGTGCCAGCAGCCAAGATCGAGAGCTTGTGGGGCAGTTCTTC.

This clonotype was observed a handful of times. The rearrangement links TRBV6-2 or TRBV6-3 to TRBJ1-6; the D is unclear. Germline V gene lookup returns CDR1 MNHEY and CDR2 SVGEGT. Trimming removed 0 bases from V and 8 bases from J, with 14 bases in between. This CDR3 contains 16 residues. The CDR3 here is CASSYSMGYWDSPLHF. The CDR3 DNA follows: TGTGCCAGCAGTTACTCGATGGGCTACTGGGATTCACCCCTCCACTTT.

This clonotype was counted a few times. The chain joins TRBV7-2 to TRBJ2-5; 14 nucleotides line up with TRBD2. The CDR3 is made up of 17 amino acids. With V trimmed by 5 bases and J by 4 bases, 9 bases remained unmatched. Per the germline V gene, CDR1 is SGHTA and CDR2 is FQGNSA. CDR3: CASSPGTSGRKRETQYF. The CDR3 DNA reads as TGTGCCAGCAGCCCCGGGACTAGCGGGAGAAAGCGAGAGACCCAGTACTTC.

This clonotype was seen a few times. The chain joins TRBV20-1 to TRBJ2-7; a weak D match, TRBD2 (6 bases). CDR3 length: 13 residues. Trimming removed 6 bases at V and 3 bases at J, with 15 bases between. CDR1 DFQATT and CDR2 SNEGSKA come from the germline V gene (reference sequence). The CDR3 reads CSATLADYYEQYF. The CDR3 DNA reads as TGCAGTGCAACCTTAGCGGACTACTACGAGCAGTACTTC.

This clonotype was found a few times. The CDR3 bases are TGCAGCGCGTTCCGGGACAGGGGGCCGAACACCGGGGAGCTGTTTTTT. This translates into CSAFRDRGPNTGELFF. J is TRBJ2-2 and V is TRBV29-1, with 12 bases identical to TRBD1. Germline V gene data show CDR1 as SQVTM and CDR2 as ANQGSEA. The trim removed 7 bases at V and 0 bases at J, leaving 6 bases unmatched. This CDR3 has 16 amino acids.

This clonotype was counted only a few times. The chain combines TRBV28 with TRBJ2-7; D call uncertain. The CDR3 sequence is 13 residues long. The V end lost 9 bases, the J end lost 5 bases, and 17 bases lay between the germline ends. In germline, CDR1 is MDHEN, CDR2 SYDVKM. The CDR3 DNA reads as TGTGCCAGTCTGGCGCTGAACCAGAACGAGCAGTACTTC. Translation gives CASLALNQNEQYF. The variable domain in full, completed from reference TRBV28 and TRBJ2-7, reads DVKVTQSSRYLVKRTGEKVFLECVQDMDHENMFWYRQDPGLGLRLIYFSYDVKMKEKGDIPEGYSVSREKKERFSLILESASTNQTSMYLCASLALNQNEQYFGPGTRLTVT.

This clonotype was seen a handful of times. The V gene is TRBV5-1, the J gene TRBJ2-7, with D maybe TRBD2 (6 bases). The germline V gene has CDR1 SGHRS and CDR2 YFSETQ. The CDR3 runs to 13 residues. V dropped 3 bases and J dropped 2 bases, with 9 bases sitting between them. The CDR3 nucleotides read TGCGCCAGCAGCTACACTAGCCCCTACGAGCAGTACTTC. Its translation: CASSYTSPYEQYF.

This clonotype was seen many times. The chain recombines TRBV28 with TRBJ2-7, with 10 positions matching TRBD1. The CDR3 loop spans 15 amino acids. V dropped 4 bases and J dropped 3; count of bases not matched to a gene: 6. Looked up from germline, CDR1 is MDHEN and CDR2 is SYDVKM. CDR3 bases: TGTGCCAGCAGTTCCGGGACAGGGGTTCTCTACGAGCAGTACTTC. Residues: CASSSGTGVLYEQYF.

In this sample, this clonotype turned up a few times. The chain is built from TRBV24-1 and TRBJ2-3; 7 bases agree with TRBD2. Germline V gives CDR1 KGHDR, CDR2 SFDVKD. The CDR3 loop spans 14 amino acids. V lost 6 bases and J lost 3; bases outside the gene matches: 5. CDR3 nucleotides: TGTGCCACCAGTAGCGGGACTGGGACAGATACGCAGTATTTT. Protein product: CATSSGTGTDTQYF.

This chain links TRBV12-5 with TRBJ2-2; 7 bases match TRBD1. Germline V gene sequence: CDR1 LGHNT, CDR2 FRNRAP. With V trimmed by 2 bases and J by 2 bases, 5 bases remained unmatched. CDR3 size: 16 residues. CDR3 bases: TGTGCTAGTGGTTTGTTCCCAGGGGGTAACACCGGGGAGCTGTTTTTT. Translating gives CASGLFPGGNTGELFF.

In this sample, this clonotype turned up a few times. The rearrangement uses TRBV7-2 and TRBJ2-7, with TRBD1 identical over 9 bases. V shed 4 bases and J 9 bases; nucleotides not matched to a gene: 16. There are 16 residues in the CDR3. Germline V gives CDR1 SGHTA, CDR2 FQGNSA. The CDR3 loop is CASSSIEGQGFMWQYF. In nucleotides, the CDR3 is TGTGCCAGCAGCTCCATCGAGGGACAGGGATTTATGTGGCAGTACTTC.

This clonotype appeared a few times. The chain is built from TRBV5-1 and TRBJ2-2; D may be TRBD1 (6 bases). Germline V lookup: CDR1 SGHRS, CDR2 YFSETQ. The V end was cut by 4 bases, the J end by 2 bases, with 12 bases between. CDR3 length: 15 residues. CDR3 nucleotide sequence: TGCGCCAGCAGCAACGACAGGCCAAACACCGGGGAGCTGTTTTTT. This gives the protein CASSNDRPNTGELFF.

V and J are TRBV5-1 and TRBJ2-2, with 7 bases that match TRBD1. The germline gives CDR1 SGHRS, CDR2 YFSETQ. J gave up 5 bases and V 4 bases, and 8 bases lay outside the gene matches. This CDR3 region has 15 residues. CDR3 protein: CASSPLQGDTGELFF. The CDR3 region has the DNA TGCGCCAGCAGCCCCCTGCAGGGGGATACCGGGGAGCTGTTTTTT.